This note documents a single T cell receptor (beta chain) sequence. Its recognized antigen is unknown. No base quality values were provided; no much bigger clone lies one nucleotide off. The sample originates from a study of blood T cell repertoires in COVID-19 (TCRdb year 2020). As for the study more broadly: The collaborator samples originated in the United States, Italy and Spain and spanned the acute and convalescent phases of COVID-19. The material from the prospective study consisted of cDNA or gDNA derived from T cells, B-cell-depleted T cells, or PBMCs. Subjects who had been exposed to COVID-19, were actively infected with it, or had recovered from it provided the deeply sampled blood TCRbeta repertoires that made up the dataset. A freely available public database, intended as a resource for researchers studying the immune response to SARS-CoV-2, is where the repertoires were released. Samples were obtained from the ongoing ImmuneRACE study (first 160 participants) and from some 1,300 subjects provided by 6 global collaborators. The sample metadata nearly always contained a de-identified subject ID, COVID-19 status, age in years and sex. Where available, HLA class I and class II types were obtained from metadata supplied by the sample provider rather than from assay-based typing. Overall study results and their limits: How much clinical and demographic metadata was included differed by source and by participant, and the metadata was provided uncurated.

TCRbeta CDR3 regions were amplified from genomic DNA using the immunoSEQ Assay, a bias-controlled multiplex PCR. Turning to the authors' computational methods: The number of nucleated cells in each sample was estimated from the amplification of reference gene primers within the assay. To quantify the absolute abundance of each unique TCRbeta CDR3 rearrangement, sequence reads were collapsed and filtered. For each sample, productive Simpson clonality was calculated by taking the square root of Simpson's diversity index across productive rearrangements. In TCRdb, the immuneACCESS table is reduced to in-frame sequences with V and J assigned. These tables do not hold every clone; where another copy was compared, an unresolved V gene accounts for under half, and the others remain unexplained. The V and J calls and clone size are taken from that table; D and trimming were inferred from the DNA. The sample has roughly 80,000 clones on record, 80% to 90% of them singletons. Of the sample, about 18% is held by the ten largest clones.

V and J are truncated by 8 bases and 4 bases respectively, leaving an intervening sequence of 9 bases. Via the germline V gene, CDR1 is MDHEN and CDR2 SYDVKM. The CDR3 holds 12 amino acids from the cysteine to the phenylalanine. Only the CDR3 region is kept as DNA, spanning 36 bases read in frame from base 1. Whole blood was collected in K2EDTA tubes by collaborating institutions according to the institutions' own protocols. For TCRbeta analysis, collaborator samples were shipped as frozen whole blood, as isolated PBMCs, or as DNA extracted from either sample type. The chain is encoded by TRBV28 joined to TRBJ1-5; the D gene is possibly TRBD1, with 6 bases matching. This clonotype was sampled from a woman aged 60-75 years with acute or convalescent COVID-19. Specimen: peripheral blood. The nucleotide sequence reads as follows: TGTGCCAGCTGGACAGTTAATCAGCCCCAGCATTTT. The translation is CASWTVNQPQHF.